One sample yielded the 32 T cell receptor beta chains listed below, sequenced in a study of blood T cells in healthy people across ages. The second PCR ran about 6 to 12 cycles with a sample-barcoded 5' primer and J-beta primers. TCRdb used MiXCR to reprocess the 5' RACE reads, holding one entry per CDR3 protein. The sample lists about 830,000 distinct CDR3 sequences; over 45% were seen once. Specimen: blood. The source of these receptors is a man aged 25 to 45 in good health.

V usage is TRBV20-1 and J usage is TRBJ2-1; TRBD1 aligns across 9 bases. The CDR3 length is 15 residues. J gave up 9 bases and V 3 bases, and 12 bases lay outside the gene matches. In germline, CDR1 is DFQATT, CDR2 SNEGSKA (reference sequence). The CDR3: CSASEGTGRMSEQFF. The CDR3 nucleotides read TGCAGTGCTAGCGAGGGGACAGGGCGAATGAGTGAGCAGTTCTTC.

Points on this clonotype: A single base separates this from a much larger clone, so it may be a read error. The V gene is TRBV11-2, the J gene TRBJ2-5; a possible D gene is TRBD2 (5 bases). Germline CDR1 and CDR2: SGHAT and FQNNGV. The CDR3 extends over 11 amino acids. CDR3 region: CAGSSGETQYF. As DNA, the CDR3 is TGTGCCGGCAGCTCGGGGGAGACCCAGTACTTC.

Ten or more counts support this clonotype. CDR3 sequence reads: CAWSVGLLNEQFF. The CDR3 bases are TGTGCCTGGAGTGTAGGCCTTTTAAATGAGCAGTTCTTC. This chain connects TRBV30 to TRBJ2-1; D remains ambiguous. CDR3 length: 13 residues. With 0 bases removed from V and 7 bases from J, the gap between germline ends came to 10 bases. Germline-derived CDR1 and CDR2 are GTSNPN and SVGIG (reference sequence).

This clonotype has only one observation. V is TRBV3-1 and J is TRBJ2-5; D is unclear. Germline V lookup: CDR1 LGHDT, CDR2 YNNKEL (reference sequence). V was trimmed by 1 base and J by 2 bases, leaving 8 bases between them. CDR3 length: 14 residues. As DNA, the CDR3 is TGTGCCAGCAGCCAAGTGTCCGGGCAAGAGACCCAGTACTTC. The encoded protein is CASSQVSGQETQYF.

The chain carries TRBV5-1 and TRBJ1-1; tentatively, D is TRBD1 (5 bases). Trimming shortened V by 6 bases and J by 3 bases, and 18 bases separated the two germline ends. Per germline, CDR1 SGHRS and CDR2 YFSETQ. This CDR3 has 15 amino acids. The CDR3 spells CASIKGPQWDTEAFF. DNA for the CDR3: TGCGCCAGCATCAAGGGGCCCCAATGGGACACTGAAGCTTTCTTT.

This clonotype has just a few counts. This rearrangement joins TRBV20-1 to TRBJ2-1; possibly TRBD1 or TRBD2 for D (6 bases each). With 2 bases removed from V and 8 bases from J, the gap between germline ends came to 16 bases. The CDR3 has 14 amino acids. The germline V gene has CDR1 DFQATT and CDR2 SNEGSKA (reference sequence). The CDR3 bases are TGCAGTGCTAGACCTAGCGCGAACAGGGATGAGCAGTTCTTC. As protein: CSARPSANRDEQFF.

The V gene is TRBV28, the J gene TRBJ1-1, with D perhaps TRBD1 (5 bases). This CDR3 has 12 residues. Germline V gives CDR1 MDHEN, CDR2 SYDVKM. The germline V and J ends were trimmed by 3 bases and 9 bases, with 11 bases remaining between them. CDR3: CASSLWGFQAFF. The CDR3 DNA reads TGTGCCAGCAGTTTGTGGGGGTTTCAAGCTTTCTTT.

This clonotype was detected only a few times. This chain connects TRBV7-2 to TRBJ2-2; D gene ambiguous. With 2 bases removed from V and 0 bases from J, the gap between germline ends came to 10 bases. The CDR3 extends over 16 amino acids. Germline V gene sequence: CDR1 SGHTA, CDR2 FQGNSA. The CDR3: CASSLMAAANTGELFF. The CDR3 nucleotides are TGTGCCAGCAGCTTAATGGCAGCAGCGAACACCGGGGAGCTGTTTTTT.

This chain links TRBV27 with TRBJ1-2; a weak D match, TRBD1 (5 bases). The V end lost 5 bases, the J end lost 2 bases, and 15 bases lay between the germline ends. CDR3 size: 15 residues. The germline gives CDR1 MNHEY, CDR2 SMNVEV (reference sequence). The CDR3 DNA is TGTGCCAGCAGTAGAAACGGGGGTGCCAACTATGGCTACACCTTC. Translation: CASSRNGGANYGYTF.

The chain employs TRBV6-5 and TRBJ2-1, with D maybe TRBD2 (6 bases). V lost 0 bases to trimming and J lost 14 bases, with 14 bases between them. The CDR3 contains 13 residues. Germline V lookup: CDR1 MNHEY, CDR2 SVGAGI. The CDR3 loop is CASSYSLRGTEFF. The CDR3 region has the DNA TGTGCCAGCAGTTACTCCTTGCGCGGGACGGAGTTCTTC.

J is TRBJ1-2 and V is TRBV20-1; D unclear. CDR3 length equals 13 residues. Germline CDR1 is DFQATT and CDR2 is SNEGSKA (reference sequence). The V end was cut by 4 bases, the J end by 5 bases, with 14 bases between. CDR3 sequence: CSATGGVPYGYTF. CDR3 DNA: TGCAGTGCTACAGGAGGTGTCCCTTATGGCTACACCTTC.

Only a few counts were recorded for this clonotype. This chain joins TRBV12-3 or TRBV12-4 and TRBJ2-1, with 16 bases that match TRBD2. The CDR3 runs 18 residues. The trim removed 6 bases at V and 9 bases at J, leaving 14 bases unmatched. In nucleotides, the CDR3 is TGTGCCAGCAGCACTCCCGGGGGGGGGACTAGCGGGAGGGCTGAGCAGTTCTTC. This gives the protein CASSTPGGGTSGRAEQFF.

The sample holds one count of this clonotype. A much larger clone differs from this one at a single base, so this may be a read error. V is TRBV20-1 and J is TRBJ2-7; D not resolved. The assigned J gene may be wrong: the sequence end matches TRBJ2-5 better. CDR3 length: 12 amino acids. CDR1 is DFQATT, CDR2 SNEGSKA, per germline (reference sequence). CDR3 sequence reads: CSARTQEETQYF. The CDR3 DNA reads TGCAGTGCTAGAACGCAGGAAGAGACCCAGTACTTC.

V gene TRBV2 combines with J gene TRBJ2-7; TRBD1 agrees at 8 bases. V trimming: 8 bases; J trimming: 3 bases; junction bases outside the gene matches: 12. Germline V gene sequence: CDR1 SNHLY, CDR2 FYNNEI. This CDR3 has 15 amino acids. Written as DNA, the CDR3 is TGTGCCAGCGGTGCGGCAGGGGGCCGCTTCTACGAGCAGTACTTC. The encoded protein is CASGAAGGRFYEQYF.

The V gene is TRBV5-6, the J gene TRBJ2-1; TRBD2 is a possible D gene (6 bases). This CDR3 spans 13 amino acids. V lost 6 bases and J 9 bases, leaving 16 bases between the germline ends. CDR1 and CDR2 (germline): SGHDT, YYEEEE. CDR3 in amino acids: CASTRGGRGEQFF. The CDR3 DNA is TGTGCCAGCACCCGTGGGGGGAGAGGTGAGCAGTTCTTC.

In its sample, this clonotype was seen once. The V call is TRBV11-2, the J call TRBJ2-1; 8 bases are a match to TRBD1. The germline gives CDR1 SGHAT, CDR2 FQNNGV. V lost 5 bases and J lost 7; bases outside the gene matches: 13. The CDR3 loop spans 16 amino acids. The DNA of the CDR3 is TGTGCCAGCAGCCTACAGGACAGGGTCTTAGGGAATGAGCAGTTCTTC. Protein: CASSLQDRVLGNEQFF.

This sequence joins TRBV20-1 and TRBJ2-5; TRBD1 is a possible D gene (6 bases). This CDR3 spans 13 amino acids. Germline values: CDR1 DFQATT, CDR2 SNEGSKA (reference sequence). Trimming pared 1 base from V and 5 bases from J, leaving 11 bases between. The CDR3 coding sequence is TGCAGTGCTAGAGTTGAGGGGGTGGAGACCCAGTACTTC. Translating gives CSARVEGVETQYF.

This chain joins TRBV3-1 and TRBJ1-2, with D possibly TRBD1 on 6 matching bases. V lost 3 bases to trimming and J lost 8 bases, with 13 bases between them. The CDR3 loop spans 13 amino acids. In germline, CDR1 is LGHDT, CDR2 YNNKEL (reference sequence). The CDR3, as DNA: TGTGCCAGCAGCCAGGGCCAGGGGCAGGGCTACACCTTC. Residues: CASSQGQGQGYTF.

The chain joins TRBV7-2 to TRBJ1-2; 7 bases map to TRBD1. J gave up 8 bases and V 1 base, and 7 bases lay outside the gene matches. CDR1 is SGHTA and CDR2 is FQGNSA in the germline V gene. The CDR3 has 14 residues. Here the CDR3 DNA reads TGTGCCAGCAGCTTAGTTCCAGGGGGAGGCGGCTACACCTTC. Protein: CASSLVPGGGGYTF.

The chain uses TRBV15 and TRBJ1-5, with D unclear. Deletions cut 9 bases from V and 3 bases from J, with 15 bases between. This CDR3 spans 14 amino acids. Germline V gives CDR1 LNHNV, CDR2 YYDKDF (reference sequence). The CDR3 DNA is TGTGCCACTCGACCGGGGAGGGCCAATCAGCCCCAGCATTTT. It specifies CATRPGRANQPQHF. The whole variable domain, remainder taken from reference TRBV15 and TRBJ1-5, is DAMVIQNPRYQVTQFGKPVTLSCSQTLNHNVMYWYQQKSSQAPKLLFHYYDKDFNNEADTPDNFQSRRPNTSFCFLDIRSPGLGDTAMYLCATRPGRANQPQHFGDGTRLSIL.

CDR3 region: CASSLYDVATEQFF. In DNA, the CDR3 is TGTGCCAGCAGCTTATATGACGTAGCAACTGAGCAGTTCTTC. J is TRBJ2-1 and V is TRBV11-2; D not certain. This CDR3 comprises 14 residues. Per the germline V gene, CDR1 is SGHAT and CDR2 is FQNNGV. Trimming pared 2 bases from V and 9 bases from J, leaving 14 bases between.

This chain joins TRBV6-5 and TRBJ1-5; D is uncertain. Trimming cost V 5 bases and J 1 base, with 12 bases left between them. The CDR3 spans 15 residues. Germline V gene data show CDR1 as MNHEY and CDR2 as SVGAGI. The CDR3 region has the DNA TGTGCCAGCAGTCAAGGGTGTACCAGCAATCAGCCCCAGCATTTT. The encoded protein is CASSQGCTSNQPQHF.

The chain is built from TRBV2 and TRBJ2-3, with D possibly being TRBD2 (5 bases). This CDR3 is built from 13 residues. The ends were cut back, 6 bases at V and 0 bases at J, with 7 bases in the middle. Per the germline V gene, CDR1 is SNHLY and CDR2 is FYNNEI. The CDR3 DNA sequence: TGTGCCAGCAGGGGAGTGAGCACAGATACGCAGTATTTT. This codes for CASRGVSTDTQYF.

This rearrangement joins TRBV6-2 or TRBV6-3 to TRBJ1-2, with 8 positions matching TRBD1. This CDR3 comprises 17 residues. The ends lost 2 bases at V and 5 bases at J; junction bases unmatched: 13. The V gene's germline CDR1 is MNHEY and CDR2 SVGEGT. CDR3 sequence: CASSYRWRTGQTYGYTF. The CDR3 region has the DNA TGTGCCAGCAGTTACAGATGGAGGACAGGGCAAACTTATGGCTACACCTTC.

The chain couples TRBV29-1 to TRBJ2-7; D may be TRBD2 (6 bases). Germline CDR1 SQVTM, CDR2 ANQGSEA. V lost 3 bases and J lost 5, with 11 bases in between. The CDR3 length is 12 residues. The CDR3 sequence is CSVEGGTHEQYF. The CDR3 bases are TGCAGCGTTGAGGGGGGTACCCACGAGCAGTACTTC.

The sample holds a few counts of this clonotype. The V gene is TRBV27, the J gene TRBJ2-4, with 9 bases that match TRBD2. The J call is in doubt because the DNA end fits TRBJ2-7 better. Germline assignment: CDR1 MNHEY and CDR2 SMNVEV (reference sequence). The CDR3 loop spans 15 amino acids. CDR3 amino acids: CASSFSAGGAYEQYF. The CDR3 DNA follows: TGTGCCAGCAGTTTTTCGGCGGGAGGGGCCTACGAGCAGTACTTC.

The gene calls are TRBV9 and TRBJ2-7, with D perhaps TRBD2 (6 bases). There are 14 residues in the CDR3. Germline CDR1 SGDLS, CDR2 YYNGEE. Trimming left V 3 bases short and J 2 bases short, with 12 bases between. In DNA, the CDR3 is TGTGCCAGCAGCGGACCGGGACTCCCCTACGAGCAGTACTTC. Amino acids: CASSGPGLPYEQYF. The full variable domain, its missing parts supplied by reference TRBV9 and TRBJ2-7, is DSGVTQTPKHLITATGQRVTLRCSPRSGDLSVYWYQQSLDQGLQFLIQYYNGEERAKGNILERFSAQQFPDLHSELNLSSLELGDSALYFCASSGPGLPYEQYFGPGTRLTVT.

The gene calls are TRBV28 and TRBJ1-6; no clear D. Trimming shortened V by 8 bases and J by 4 bases, and 12 bases separated the two germline ends. The germline gives CDR1 MDHEN, CDR2 SYDVKM. CDR3 length: 14 residues. CDR3 nucleotides: TGTGCCAGCCGACAATCCGGGTATAATTCACCCCTCCACTTT. Translation: CASRQSGYNSPLHF.

The J gene is TRBJ1-1, the V gene TRBV5-1; no clear D. The CDR3 extends over 14 amino acids. The V gene lost 0 bases and the J gene lost 3 bases, with 9 bases spanning the gap. Germline loops: CDR1 SGHRS, CDR2 YFSETQ. The CDR3 DNA reads as TGCGCCAGCAGCTTGGCCGCAAGGGACACTGAAGCTTTCTTT. Translating it yields CASSLAARDTEAFF.

The rearrangement joins TRBV12-3 or TRBV12-4 to TRBJ2-3, with 10 bases that match TRBD2. CDR3 length: 17 residues. J gave up 6 bases and V 7 bases, and 16 bases lay outside the gene matches. The CDR3 is CASKTSASGSVGDTQYF. CDR3 DNA sequence: TGTGCCAGCAAGACGTCGGCTAGCGGGAGCGTTGGGGATACGCAGTATTTT.

The chain has TRBV7-2 and TRBJ1-4; D unresolved. In germline, CDR1 is SGHTA, CDR2 FQGNSA. The germline V and J ends were trimmed by 10 bases and 3 bases, with 12 bases remaining between them. CDR3 length: 13 amino acids. The CDR3 coding sequence is TGTGCCATCTCGTCAGGAGCTAATGAAAAACTGTTTTTT. Amino acids: CAISSGANEKLFF.

This rearrangement joins TRBV15 to TRBJ2-7, with D uncertain. The V gene lost 5 bases and the J gene lost 2 bases, with 10 bases spanning the gap. The CDR3 has 13 residues. Germline V gene data show CDR1 as LNHNV and CDR2 as YYDKDF (reference sequence). The CDR3 nucleotides read TGTGCCACCAGCCCACAGCACACCTACGAGCAGTACTTC. Encoded protein: CATSPQHTYEQYF.